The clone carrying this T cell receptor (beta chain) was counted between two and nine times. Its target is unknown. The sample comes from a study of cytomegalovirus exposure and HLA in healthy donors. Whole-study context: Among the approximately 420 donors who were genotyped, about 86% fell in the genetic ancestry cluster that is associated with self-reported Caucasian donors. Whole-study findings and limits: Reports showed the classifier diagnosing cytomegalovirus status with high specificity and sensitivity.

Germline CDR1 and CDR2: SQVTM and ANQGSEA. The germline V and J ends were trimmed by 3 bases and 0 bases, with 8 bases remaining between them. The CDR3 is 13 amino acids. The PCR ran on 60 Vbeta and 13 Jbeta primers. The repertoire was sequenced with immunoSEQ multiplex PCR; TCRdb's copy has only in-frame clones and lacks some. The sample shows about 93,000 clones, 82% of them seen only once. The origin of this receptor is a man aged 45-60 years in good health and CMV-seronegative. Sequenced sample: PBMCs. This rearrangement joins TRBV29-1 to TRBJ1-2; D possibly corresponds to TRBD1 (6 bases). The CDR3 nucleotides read TGCAGCGTTGAGGACAGCTCTAACTATGGCTACACCTTC. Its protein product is CSVEDSSNYGYTF. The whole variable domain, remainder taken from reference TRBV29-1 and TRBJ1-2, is SAVISQKPSRDICQRGTSLTIQCQVDSQVTMMFWYRQQPGQSLTLIATANQGSEATYESGFVIDKFPISRPNLTFSTLTVSNMSPEDSSIYLCSVEDSSNYGYTFGSGTRLTVV.